Listed below are T cell receptor beta chains from one sample, sequenced in a study of blood T cell repertoires in COVID-19. The assay was immunoSEQ multiplex PCR, and TCRdb's table has in-frame clones only and misses some. The table shows about 390,000 clones, with about 90% occurring only once. What was sequenced was peripheral blood. The receptor set was obtained from an older woman with COVID-19, enrolled during active disease. Each CDR3 is given without its conserved first and last residue. Each record gives: J gene, V gene, clone size, CDR3 length, CDR3 protein. Some rows mark clone size as missing; the rest say once, few, many or name a class of expanded clone.

j_call: TRBJ1-1; v_call: TRBV7-8; clone_size: .; cdr3_length: 12; cdr3_aa: ASSLRSTGVEAF
j_call: TRBJ1-2; v_call: TRBV28; clone_size: .; cdr3_length: 11; cdr3_aa: ATLQSPAYGYT
j_call: TRBJ2-7; v_call: TRBV5-5; clone_size: .; cdr3_length: 14; cdr3_aa: ASSLEWGQGGLEQY
j_call: TRBJ1-3; v_call: TRBV25-1; clone_size: .; cdr3_length: 11; cdr3_aa: ASSPSAANTIY
j_call: TRBJ1-1; v_call: TRBV9; clone_size: .; cdr3_length: 12; cdr3_aa: ASSVEGLNTEAF
j_call: TRBJ2-7; v_call: TRBV19; clone_size: .; cdr3_length: 11; cdr3_aa: ASSRTYLYEQY
j_call: TRBJ1-5; v_call: TRBV7-9; clone_size: .; cdr3_length: 10; cdr3_aa: ASSLGDRSQH
j_call: TRBJ2-1; v_call: TRBV19; clone_size: .; cdr3_length: 12; cdr3_aa: ASFSGTSDNEQF
j_call: TRBJ1-3; v_call: TRBV2; clone_size: .; cdr3_length: 12; cdr3_aa: ASRVDNSGNTIY
j_call: TRBJ2-7; v_call: TRBV28; clone_size: .; cdr3_length: 10; cdr3_aa: ASSSGTYEQY
j_call: TRBJ2-7; v_call: TRBV27; clone_size: .; cdr3_length: 13; cdr3_aa: ASRGSGGDSYEQY
j_call: TRBJ1-1; v_call: TRBV5-1; clone_size: .; cdr3_length: 12; cdr3_aa: ASRKGQGSTEAF
j_call: TRBJ1-2; v_call: TRBV19; clone_size: .; cdr3_length: 11; cdr3_aa: ASSSGTYYGYT
j_call: TRBJ2-5; v_call: TRBV5-1; clone_size: .; cdr3_length: 14; cdr3_aa: ASRIEAAGGQETQY
j_call: TRBJ1-3; v_call: TRBV19; clone_size: .; cdr3_length: 17; cdr3_aa: ASTPFRTGAILSGNTIY
j_call: TRBJ2-7; v_call: TRBV5-1; clone_size: .; cdr3_length: 12; cdr3_aa: ASSLRQGPYEQY
j_call: TRBJ2-7; v_call: TRBV29-1; clone_size: once; cdr3_length: 14; cdr3_aa: SVEDRARGALRIQY
j_call: TRBJ2-1; v_call: TRBV3-1/TRBV3-2; clone_size: few; cdr3_length: 14; cdr3_aa: ASSRQLAGVYNEQF
j_call: TRBJ2-7; v_call: TRBV3-1/TRBV3-2; clone_size: .; cdr3_length: 9; cdr3_aa: ASSRRDEQY
j_call: TRBJ2-1; v_call: TRBV5-1; clone_size: once; cdr3_length: 13; cdr3_aa: ASSLQGDTYNEQF
j_call: TRBJ1-5; v_call: TRBV10-3; clone_size: .; cdr3_length: 15; cdr3_aa: AISEQGTGNSNQPQH
j_call: TRBJ2-5; v_call: TRBV6-2/TRBV6-3; clone_size: .; cdr3_length: 16; cdr3_aa: ASSYSGKTSGVQETQY
j_call: TRBJ2-1; v_call: TRBV6-5; clone_size: .; cdr3_length: 13; cdr3_aa: ASSYSDSSSYEQF
j_call: TRBJ2-7; v_call: TRBV5-1; clone_size: .; cdr3_length: 12; cdr3_aa: ASSAVDSFNEQY
j_call: TRBJ2-2; v_call: TRBV7-6; clone_size: .; cdr3_length: 14; cdr3_aa: ASSLNSGAMGGELF
j_call: TRBJ1-2; v_call: TRBV3-1/TRBV3-2; clone_size: once; cdr3_length: 14; cdr3_aa: ASSQELQGGDYGYT
j_call: TRBJ1-1; v_call: TRBV11-3; clone_size: .; cdr3_length: 11; cdr3_aa: ASSLERDTEAF
j_call: TRBJ2-2; v_call: TRBV3-1/TRBV3-2; clone_size: .; cdr3_length: 13; cdr3_aa: ASSLASTDTGELF
j_call: TRBJ1-2; v_call: TRBV30; clone_size: .; cdr3_length: 13; cdr3_aa: ASPGAAIEDYGYT
j_call: TRBJ1-2; v_call: TRBV6-5; clone_size: .; cdr3_length: 12; cdr3_aa: ASRRDSGGYGYT
j_call: TRBJ2-1; v_call: TRBV21-1; clone_size: .; cdr3_length: 14; cdr3_aa: ASSKAGGAQYNEQF
j_call: TRBJ2-4; v_call: TRBV5-1; clone_size: .; cdr3_length: 13; cdr3_aa: ASSLGAVAKNIQY
j_call: TRBJ2-5; v_call: TRBV6-1; clone_size: many; cdr3_length: 10; cdr3_aa: ASSDPSETQY
j_call: TRBJ1-1; v_call: TRBV9; clone_size: .; cdr3_length: 12; cdr3_aa: ASSVQGGHTEAF
j_call: TRBJ1-2; v_call: TRBV5-4; clone_size: .; cdr3_length: 12; cdr3_aa: ASSGDSLNYGYT
j_call: TRBJ1-2; v_call: TRBV7-9; clone_size: few; cdr3_length: 13; cdr3_aa: ASSLDGGQGGGYT
j_call: TRBJ1-5; v_call: TRBV30; clone_size: .; cdr3_length: 14; cdr3_aa: AWGLQGGYSNQPQH
j_call: TRBJ1-4; v_call: TRBV9; clone_size: .; cdr3_length: 12; cdr3_aa: ASSTTGGNEKLF
j_call: TRBJ1-2; v_call: TRBV5-1; clone_size: .; cdr3_length: 12; cdr3_aa: ASSLVAGDHGYT
j_call: TRBJ1-1; v_call: TRBV20-1; clone_size: .; cdr3_length: 13; cdr3_aa: SASYRGKVNTEAF
j_call: TRBJ2-7; v_call: TRBV10-3; clone_size: .; cdr3_length: 10; cdr3_aa: AISDRSYEQY
j_call: TRBJ2-2; v_call: TRBV11-2; clone_size: few; cdr3_length: 11; cdr3_aa: ASSFRDTGELF
j_call: TRBJ1-2; v_call: TRBV19; clone_size: .; cdr3_length: 12; cdr3_aa: ASTRQGEGYGYT
j_call: TRBJ1-1; v_call: TRBV3-1/TRBV3-2; clone_size: .; cdr3_length: 12; cdr3_aa: ASSSSGSGTEAF